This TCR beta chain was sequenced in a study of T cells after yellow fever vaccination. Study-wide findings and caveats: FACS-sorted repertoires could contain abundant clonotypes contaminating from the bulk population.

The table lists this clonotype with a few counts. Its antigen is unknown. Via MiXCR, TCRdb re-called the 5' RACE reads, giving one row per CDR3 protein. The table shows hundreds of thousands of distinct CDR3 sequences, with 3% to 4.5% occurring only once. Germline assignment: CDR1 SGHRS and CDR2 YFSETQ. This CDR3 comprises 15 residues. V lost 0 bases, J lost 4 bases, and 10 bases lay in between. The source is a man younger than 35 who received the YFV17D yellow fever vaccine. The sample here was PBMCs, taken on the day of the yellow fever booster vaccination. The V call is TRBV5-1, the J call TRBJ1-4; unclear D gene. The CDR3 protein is CASSLGAGINEKLFF. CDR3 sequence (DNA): TGCGCCAGCAGCTTGGGTGCAGGAATTAATGAAAAACTGTTTTTT.